This note documents a single TCR beta chain sequence. Its antigen is still unknown. The sample comes from a study of a mutant IDH1 vaccine in newly diagnosed glioma. Turning to the study itself: Patients arrived already treated with radiotherapy, temozolomide, or both, most having had both. Findings of the study overall: Across multiple MHC alleles, 80% to 95% of patients had vaccine-induced responses.

Time point defined: week 11, during vaccination. The study gave 300 ug of mutant IDH1 20-mer peptide per vaccine dose, with topical imiquimod. The CDR3 loop spans 14 amino acids. With 4 bases clipped from V and 6 bases from J, the junction kept 9 bases outside the gene matches. The V gene's germline CDR1 is SNHLY and CDR2 FYNNEI. Clones were sequenced by immunoSEQ multiplex PCR, and TCRdb holds only the in-frame ones, with some missing. The table lists 110,000 or so clones, roughly 90% of them singletons. The chain is built from TRBV2 and TRBJ2-7; 7 positions agree with TRBD1. The TCR was taken from a woman aged 45 to 65 with glioma. Specimen: PBMCs, collected from a glioma patient whose treatment included an IDH1 peptide vaccine. DNA of the CDR3: TGTGCCAGCAGTGTAAGGGGGCGCGGTATCGAGCAGTACTTC. Protein: CASSVRGRGIEQYF.